The rows below give T cell receptor beta chains drawn from one sample of a study of cytomegalovirus exposure and HLA in healthy donors. This table comes from immunoSEQ multiplex PCR, and its TCRdb copy is limited to in-frame clones, with some not included. Altogether fewer than 250,000 clones are present, roughly 77% being singletons, with the ten largest covering 3.4%. Material for sequencing was PBMCs. These receptors all stem from a man between 40 and 49 years old in good health and CMV-seropositive. Both conserved end residues are trimmed from each CDR3. A D gene is named only where the DNA matches it firmly.

d_gene | j_gene | v_gene | CDR3aa
. | TRBJ1-6 | TRBV6-6 | ASSYGGDPYNSPLH
. | TRBJ2-7 | TRBV21-1 | ASSNCGEPFGRYEQY
TRBD2 | TRBJ2-5 | TRBV25-1 | ASSEEGGSQETQY
TRBD2 | TRBJ2-7 | TRBV11-2 | ASSPSGGGAYEQY
. | TRBJ2-2 | TRBV27 | ASSLEGPHMNTGELF
TRBD2 | TRBJ2-3 | TRBV5-8 | ASSSGRVGRATDTQY
TRBD2 | . | TRBV6-1 | ASSEVAGLSYEQY
TRBD1 | TRBJ1-4 | TRBV4-1 | ASSLGQGATNEKLF
. | TRBJ2-5 | TRBV6-1 | ASNGLAEGEETQY
. | TRBJ2-2 | TRBV5-4 | ASSFQRMNTGELF
. | TRBJ2-5 | TRBV5-1 | ASSLRGHREETQY
. | TRBJ2-3 | TRBV5-1 | ASSLLTGAGGADTQY
TRBD1 | TRBJ2-1 | TRBV5-4 | ASNPQGADEQF
TRBD2 | TRBJ2-1 | TRBV10-3 | AISERLAGDDEQF
. | TRBJ2-7 | TRBV7-2 | ASSRTSGASVY
. | TRBJ2-3 | TRBV19 | ASSPTGADTQY
. | TRBJ2-7 | TRBV4-1 | ASSVGVGGPHEQY
TRBD2 | TRBJ2-1 | TRBV19 | ASSAQTSGGAHNEQF
. | TRBJ2-4 | TRBV6-5 | ASSYGLRGKNIQY
. | TRBJ2-7 | TRBV6-1 | ASSGTGGFDEQY
. | TRBJ2-3 | TRBV15 | ATSSFSDSTDTQY
TRBD1 | TRBJ2-5 | TRBV28 | ASSSHLDRGRGETQY
. | TRBJ2-3 | TRBV7-9 | ASSGPLAWNTDTQY
TRBD1 | TRBJ2-1 | TRBV29-1 | SSGQANEQF
TRBD2 | . | TRBV7-2 | ASSSPTSGRVYEQY
TRBD1 | TRBJ1-1 | TRBV5-1 | ASKGIGQGSFEAF
. | TRBJ2-5 | TRBV10-3 | AISESTARETQY
TRBD2 | TRBJ2-7 | TRBV9 | ASSVVSGTEQY
. | TRBJ2-7 | TRBV5-1 | ASSLRTGWNEQY
. | TRBJ1-2 | TRBV20-1 | SASNGYT
. | TRBJ2-3 | TRBV6-1 | ASRDFDRLTDTQY
. | TRBJ2-5 | TRBV7-2 | ASSPWGIGIQETQY
. | TRBJ2-7 | TRBV5-6 | ASRSRAGSYEQY
. | TRBJ1-1 | TRBV2 | ASRSGGGPEAF
. | TRBJ1-6 | TRBV6-6 | ASNRGVYNSPLH
TRBD1 | TRBJ2-7 | TRBV6-1 | ASSEGRAGGPYEQY
. | TRBJ1-5 | TRBV6-1 | ASRQTGVRQPQH
TRBD1 | TRBJ2-5 | TRBV5-1 | ASRAGGQGYQETQY
. | TRBJ2-1 | TRBV7-2 | ASSYGGEQF
TRBD1 | TRBJ1-3 | TRBV9 | ASSHDRGLVKGNTIY
TRBD2 | TRBJ2-1 | TRBV13 | ASSSTSGGASYNEQF
TRBD2 | TRBJ2-3 | TRBV2 | ASSGAVGGVNTQY
. | TRBJ2-1 | TRBV5-1 | ASSLDSGSIYEQF
. | TRBJ2-1 | TRBV27 | ASSLGGGTVGYEQF
TRBD1 | TRBJ2-7 | TRBV4-1 | ASSQTGTGTYEQY
. | TRBJ1-5 | TRBV4-3 | ASSQDWGRRNQPQH
. | TRBJ2-3 | TRBV30 | AWSQGVADTQY
TRBD1 | TRBJ1-5 | TRBV6-5 | ASRGQVNQPQH
. | TRBJ2-3 | TRBV2 | ASSDLRGATDTQY
TRBD2 | TRBJ2-3 | TRBV5-1 | ASSLGTSGKRTDTQY
. | TRBJ2-3 | TRBV19 | ASSRRDTQY
. | TRBJ2-2 | TRBV18 | ASSTQADTGELF
TRBD2 | TRBJ2-7 | TRBV4-1 | ASSQVDGGIREQY
TRBD2 | TRBJ2-7 | TRBV5-1 | ASSLAGGFAYEQY
TRBD1 | TRBJ1-2 | TRBV11-2 | ASSLDPGTGGASYGYT
. | TRBJ2-7 | TRBV6-1 | ATNNRVGYEQY
TRBD1 | TRBJ2-3 | TRBV9 | ASSVGRTGGSTDTQY
TRBD1 | TRBJ2-5 | TRBV2 | ASKQGQVQETQY